A selection of T cell receptor beta chains follows, all from one sample in a study of T cell responses to AZD1222 COVID-19 vaccine. Only in-frame clones appear in the TCRdb table, and some are missing; sequencing was by immunoSEQ multiplex PCR. Altogether more than 85,000 clones are present, 85% to 90% being singletons, with the ten largest covering over 15%. The sequences come from peripheral blood, collected on day 0 of AZD1222 vaccination. These receptors all come from an adult in good health. The CDR3 runs from the conserved cysteine through the conserved F or W. Fields, in order: clone size, D gene, V gene, J gene, CDR3 DNA, CDR3 protein. The D gene is left open where the match is weak. Size tells how often a clone was seen (once, few, many) or the class of an expanded clone, and some rows leave it out.

>-|TRBD1|TRBV4-1|TRBJ1-4
TGCGCCAGCAGTCACCCCACTTCGGACAGGGCAAAACTGTTTTTT
CASSHPTSDRAKLFF
>-|-|TRBV2|TRBJ2-7
TGTGCCAGCAGTCCTCAGGGGGGGCGATCCTACGAGCAGTACTTC
CASSPQGGRSYEQYF
>-|-|TRBV19|TRBJ1-3
TGTGCCAGTAGTGCAGGGTCTGGAAACACCATATATTTT
CASSAGSGNTIYF
>-|-|TRBV9|TRBJ1-1
TGTGCCAGCTTATCGGGGAGGGGGGCCACTGAAGCTTTCTTT
CASLSGRGATEAFF
>few|-|TRBV19|TRBJ1-6
TGTGCCAGTAGTAATCGGGGAAGTTCACCCCTCCACTTT
CASSNRGSSPLHF
>-|TRBD1|TRBV2|TRBJ2-7
TGTGCCAGCAGTACCCAAGGGGGCAACGAGCAGTACTTC
CASSTQGGNEQYF
>once|TRBD1|TRBV9|TRBJ2-2
TGTGCCAGCAGCGTAGGGATTTTAAGACAGGGGTTTTCCGGGGAGCTGTTTTTT
CASSVGILRQGFSGELFF
>-|-|TRBV5-1|TRBJ1-1
TGCGCCAGCAGCTTGCCCGGGGTTGAAGCTTTCTTT
CASSLPGVEAFF
>-|-|TRBV19|TRBJ2-3
TGTGCCAGTAGGCCCCAGGGCGGGAAGACAGATACGCAGTATTTT
CASRPQGGKTDTQYF
>-|-|TRBV7-3|TRBJ2-1
TGTGCCAGCAGCTTAGCGACAACCCATGAGCAGTTCTTC
CASSLATTHEQFF
>-|-|TRBV2|TRBJ2-3
TGTGCCAGCAGTGTGCCCAAGGCTACGCAGTATTTT
CASSVPKATQYF
>medium-sized|-|TRBV7-6|TRBJ2-3
TGTGCCAGCAGCTTAGAAGGACAACTCGATACGCAGTATTTT
CASSLEGQLDTQYF
>-|-|TRBV18|TRBJ1-4
TGTGCCAGCTCACCACGGTATATAGAGAGTGAAAAACTGTTTTTT
CASSPRYIESEKLFF
>medium-sized|-|TRBV19|TRBJ1-2
TGTGCCAGTAATCGGCAGCCGGGGGGCTATGGCTACACCTTC
CASNRQPGGYGYTF
>few|-|TRBV7-9|TRBJ1-1
TGTGCCAGCAGCTTAGCCCAAGGGGAGGAGACTGAAGCTTTCTTT
CASSLAQGEETEAFF
>-|TRBD1|TRBV3-1/TRBV3-2|TRBJ2-7
TGTGCCAGCAGCCAAGATCATGGCAGGGGGTACTACGAGCAGTACTTC
CASSQDHGRGYYEQYF
>-|-|TRBV6-5|TRBJ2-3
TGTGCCAGCAGTTACGGACGGATAGATTCAGCAGATACGCAGTATTTT
CASSYGRIDSADTQYF
>-|-|TRBV11-2|TRBJ1-2
TGTGCCAGCAGCTTAGCCATTATCCGGAGGGTCTTCTTC
CASSLAIIRRVFF
>many|TRBD2|TRBV11-3|TRBJ2-2
TGTGCCAGCAGCTCACGGGGCGGGGGTGTCTCGCTGTTTTTT
CASSSRGGGVSLFF
>-|-|TRBV6-5|TRBJ2-7
TGTGCCAGCAGTTACGGCCGGGACTCCTACGAGCAGTACTTC
CASSYGRDSYEQYF
>once|-|TRBV19|TRBJ2-1
TGTGCCAGTAGTATAGATCTAGCAGGAGTGCGCTATGAGCAGTTCTTC
CASSIDLAGVRYEQFF
>-|-|TRBV19|TRBJ1-4
TGTGCCAGTACTTCAGGATTGAAAAATGAAAAACTGTTTTTT
CASTSGLKNEKLFF
>-|-|TRBV4-1|TRBJ1-1
TGCGCCAGCAGCGTGGACAGTTGGAACACTGAAGCTTTCTTT
CASSVDSWNTEAFF
>few|-|TRBV5-4|TRBJ2-2
TGTGCCAGCAGCTTGGTGGGCTACCGGGGCGCCGGGGAGCTGTTTTTT
CASSLVGYRGAGELFF
>-|-|TRBV27|TRBJ1-2
TGTGCCAGCGCGGTATCTTCAGGGGTAGCAAAGAATGGCTACACCTTC
CASAVSSGVAKNGYTF
>-|TRBD1|TRBV24-1|TRBJ2-6
TGTGCCACCAGAGGACAGGTGCCCTCTGGGGCCAACGTCCTGACTTTC
CATRGQVPSGANVLTF
>many|TRBD2|TRBV9|TRBJ2-6
TGTGCCAGCAGCGTTCAGGGCGGGGGAGCTGGGGCCAACGTCCTGACTTTC
CASSVQGGGAGANVLTF
>-|TRBD1|TRBV9|TRBJ2-7
TGTGCCAGCAGCCCATCCTTGGGACAGGGGTTCTACGAGCAGTACTTC
CASSPSLGQGFYEQYF
>-|-|TRBV23-1|TRBJ1-1
TGCGCCAGCAGTCGAAGGGCTGAAGCTTTCTTT
CASSRRAEAFF
>-|TRBD1|TRBV11-2|TRBJ1-1
TGTGCCAGCAGTTCTAACGGGGACAGGGCCTCTGAAGCTTTCTTT
CASSSNGDRASEAFF
>-|-|TRBV11-3|TRBJ1-1
TGTGCCAGCAGCTTAGGAGTAGGGAACACTGAAGCTTTCTTT
CASSLGVGNTEAFF
>once|-|TRBV4-2|TRBJ1-1
TGTGCCAGCAGCCTAGCGGGACTAGGAGCCCATGAAGCTTTCTTT
CASSLAGLGAHEAFF
>-|-|TRBV28|TRBJ1-2
TGTGCCAGCAACTTAGCGGACAGCCATAACTATGGCTACACCTTC
CASNLADSHNYGYTF
>once|-|TRBV30|TRBJ1-1
TGTGCCTGGAGGACTACGGACAGGAACACTGAAGCTTTCTTT
CAWRTTDRNTEAFF
>-|-|TRBV13|TRBJ1-4
TGTGCCAGCAGCGCCACGGGACGAGAAAAACTGTTTTTT
CASSATGREKLFF
>-|-|TRBV6-2/TRBV6-3|TRBJ1-2
TGTGCCAGCAGCCAACCCCCAGTATCGGGGGCAGTTGGCTACACCTTC
CASSQPPVSGAVGYTF
>many|TRBD2|TRBV3-1/TRBV3-2|TRBJ2-7
TGTGCCAGCAGCCAAGACGGGGCTAGCGGGGCCCACGAGCAGTACTTC
CASSQDGASGAHEQYF